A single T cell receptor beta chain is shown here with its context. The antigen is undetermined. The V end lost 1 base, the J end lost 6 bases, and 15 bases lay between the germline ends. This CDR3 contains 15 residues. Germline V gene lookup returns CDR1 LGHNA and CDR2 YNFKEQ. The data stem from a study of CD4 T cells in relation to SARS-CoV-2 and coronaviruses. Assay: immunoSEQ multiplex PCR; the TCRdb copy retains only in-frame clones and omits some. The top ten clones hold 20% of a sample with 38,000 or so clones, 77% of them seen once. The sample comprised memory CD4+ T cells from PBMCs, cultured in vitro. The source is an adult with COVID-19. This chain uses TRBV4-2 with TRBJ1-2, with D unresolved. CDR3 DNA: TGTGCCAGCAGCCAAGGGGGTGCCCCCACGGATGGCTACACCTTC. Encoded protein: CASSQGGAPTDGYTF.